The sequence of this T cell receptor beta chain was determined in a study of blood T cell repertoires in COVID-19. Across the whole study: Sites across the United States, Italy and Spain contributed samples from acute and convalescent COVID-19. PBMCs, B-cell-depleted T cells, or T cells provided the cDNA or gDNA that made up the material.

Under the authors' procedure: Amplification of reference gene primers was used by the study to estimate nucleated cell counts. The repertoire was sequenced with immunoSEQ multiplex PCR; TCRdb's copy has only in-frame clones and lacks some. V and J calls and clone size come straight from that table; D and trimming were deduced from the DNA. The sample carries about 63,000 clones, 80% to 90% recorded once. The V gene's germline CDR1 is SNHLY and CDR2 FYNNEI. V gave up 7 bases and J gave up 6 bases; unmatched junction bases: 11. The CDR3 is 15 amino acids. This receptor was identified in a human donor in a cohort sampled during active COVID-19. This chain connects TRBV2 to TRBJ2-1, with TRBD2 matching 8 bases. The sample was peripheral blood. The CDR3 protein is CASKGLAGRSNEQFF. The CDR3 nucleotides are TGTGCCAGCAAAGGGTTAGCGGGGAGGTCCAATGAGCAGTTCTTC.